These T cell receptor beta chains were read from a single sample in a study of early T cells in non-severe SARS-CoV-2 infection. TCRdb re-analysed the 5' RACE reads in MiXCR, keeping a single row per CDR3 protein. The table includes about 67,000 distinct CDR3 sequences, about 9.1% detected once. Here the sequenced sample was whole blood, taken at baseline. Source of these receptors: an adult who was a healthcare worker with PCR-confirmed SARS-CoV-2 infection or an uninfected control (not recorded which). Each CDR3 is given with its conserved first and last residue. D genes are given only for firm matches. Clone size appears in some rows only: once, few, many, or a class for an expanded clone.

v_call: TRBV6-5; d_call: .; j_call: TRBJ2-2; clone_size: many; cdr3_nt: TGTGCCAGCAGTTACTCGGGGGAATCCACCGGGGAGCTGTTTTTT; cdr3_aa: CASSYSGESTGELFF
v_call: TRBV28; d_call: .; j_call: TRBJ2-7; clone_size: many; cdr3_nt: TGTGCCAGCAGGGAGCAGGGGTACGAGCAGTACTTC; cdr3_aa: CASREQGYEQYF
v_call: TRBV4-3; d_call: .; j_call: TRBJ2-3; clone_size: few; cdr3_nt: TGCGCCAGCAGCCAAATCTCCCGGGTGGGCACAGATACGCAGTATTTT; cdr3_aa: CASSQISRVGTDTQYF
v_call: TRBV2; d_call: .; j_call: TRBJ1-1; clone_size: many; cdr3_nt: TGTGCCAGCAGTGAACAGGGTTTAAGGAACACTGAAGTTTTCTTT; cdr3_aa: CASSEQGLRNTEVFF
v_call: TRBV29-1; d_call: TRBD2; j_call: TRBJ2-7; clone_size: .; cdr3_nt: TGCAGCGTTTTCCGGGAGGGGGTCGGGCAGTACTTC; cdr3_aa: CSVFREGVGQYF
v_call: TRBV29-1; d_call: .; j_call: TRBJ1-2; clone_size: few; cdr3_nt: TGCAGCGTTGCGGTCGGCTATGGCTACACCTTC; cdr3_aa: CSVAVGYGYTF
v_call: TRBV7-6; d_call: .; j_call: TRBJ2-3; clone_size: .; cdr3_nt: TGTGCCAGCAGCTTAGGGGCCAGTAGCACAGATACGCAGTATTTT; cdr3_aa: CASSLGASSTDTQYF
v_call: TRBV3-1; d_call: TRBD2; j_call: TRBJ2-5; clone_size: .; cdr3_nt: TGTGCCAGCAGCCAAGAGTTAGCGGGAGGGCAGTACCAAGAGACCCAGTACTTC; cdr3_aa: CASSQELAGGQYQETQYF
v_call: TRBV6-2/TRBV6-3; d_call: TRBD2; j_call: TRBJ2-3; clone_size: .; cdr3_nt: TGTGCCAGCAGAGACAGCGGGAGATTAACAGATACGCAGTATTTT; cdr3_aa: CASRDSGRLTDTQYF
v_call: TRBV28; d_call: .; j_call: TRBJ1-2; clone_size: .; cdr3_nt: TGTGCCAGCACCCTAGGGCGGACAGAGAACTATGGCTACACCTTC; cdr3_aa: CASTLGRTENYGYTF
v_call: TRBV29-1; d_call: TRBD1; j_call: TRBJ1-4; clone_size: few; cdr3_nt: TGCAGCGTTGAGGACAGGGCTAATGAAAAACTGTTTTTT; cdr3_aa: CSVEDRANEKLFF
v_call: TRBV20-1; d_call: .; j_call: TRBJ2-7; clone_size: few; cdr3_nt: TGCAGTGCTCCACGGACGGGCGAGGACGAGCAGTACTTC; cdr3_aa: CSAPRTGEDEQYF
v_call: TRBV28; d_call: TRBD2; j_call: TRBJ2-3; clone_size: many; cdr3_nt: TGTGCCAGCAGTCCCAGCGGGGCCACCTTAAGGAGCACAGATACGCAGTATTTT; cdr3_aa: CASSPSGATLRSTDTQYF
v_call: TRBV10-3; d_call: .; j_call: TRBJ1-2; clone_size: .; cdr3_nt: TGTGCCATCGGGGTCGAGACAGACTATGGCTACACCTTC; cdr3_aa: CAIGVETDYGYTF
v_call: TRBV4-3; d_call: .; j_call: TRBJ1-1; clone_size: few; cdr3_nt: TGCGCCAGCAGCCAAGATCTCGGTGTCGTGGGTGAAGCTTTCTTT; cdr3_aa: CASSQDLGVVGEAFF
v_call: TRBV6-2/TRBV6-3; d_call: .; j_call: TRBJ1-2; clone_size: many; cdr3_nt: TGTGCCAGCTGCTCACCAGACTATGGCTACACCTTC; cdr3_aa: CASCSPDYGYTF
v_call: TRBV6-5; d_call: TRBD2; j_call: TRBJ2-1; clone_size: .; cdr3_nt: TGTGCCAGCAGTTACGGGACTAGCTTCAATGAGCAGTTCTTC; cdr3_aa: CASSYGTSFNEQFF
v_call: TRBV20-1; d_call: .; j_call: TRBJ2-3; clone_size: .; cdr3_nt: TGCAGTGCTAGAGGGCAGATGGTTAGCACAGATACGCAGTATTTT; cdr3_aa: CSARGQMVSTDTQYF
v_call: TRBV29-1; d_call: .; j_call: TRBJ2-1; clone_size: .; cdr3_nt: TGCAGCGGTATGCGGGACCATGTCTACAATGAGCAGTTCTTC; cdr3_aa: CSGMRDHVYNEQFF
v_call: TRBV7-2; d_call: .; j_call: TRBJ1-6; clone_size: many; cdr3_nt: TGTGCCAGCAGCACCGGGACCTATGGTTCACCCCTCCACTTT; cdr3_aa: CASSTGTYGSPLHF
v_call: TRBV12-3/TRBV12-4; d_call: .; j_call: TRBJ1-2; clone_size: many; cdr3_nt: TGTGCCAGCAGTTTAGGGGGAGTTGACTATGGCTACACCTTC; cdr3_aa: CASSLGGVDYGYTF
v_call: TRBV7-9; d_call: .; j_call: TRBJ2-1; clone_size: .; cdr3_nt: TGTGCCAGCACCCCCACCTTAGCCTACAATGAGCAGTTCTTC; cdr3_aa: CASTPTLAYNEQFF
v_call: TRBV9; d_call: .; j_call: TRBJ1-5; clone_size: once; cdr3_nt: TGTGCCAGCAGCGTAACGGCGGGAGATCAGCCCCAGCATTTT; cdr3_aa: CASSVTAGDQPQHF
v_call: TRBV28; d_call: .; j_call: TRBJ2-5; clone_size: many; cdr3_nt: TGTGCCAGCAGTGACGGAGGGCAAGAGACCCAGTACTTC; cdr3_aa: CASSDGGQETQYF